The T cell receptor beta chain described here comes from a study of tumor-infiltrating lymphocytes in primary liver carcinoma. Background on the study: Spanning 30 to 69 years of age, the patients were men and women. With diameters of roughly 4 to 11 cm, tumors were stage T1-T3 N0M0.

Of note for this clonotype: In this CDR3 the conserved last residue, phenylalanine or tryptophan, is missing, so a read error is likely.

cDNA specific to TCR beta was made from 500 to 650 ng of total RNA, with a constant-region primer employed for priming. Sequencing libraries for TCR beta derived from three nested multiplex PCR rounds that used slightly modified ARM-PCR. Amplification in the first two PCR rounds was performed using TRBV1-TRBV30 forward primers and a C-beta reverse primer for roughly 9 cycles each. TCRdb passed the multiplex PCR reads through MiXCR, listing each CDR3 protein once. Among some 110,000 distinct CDR3 sequences listed, 82% were seen once. Without any cell sorting, roughly 18-34 mg of bulk tissue yielded co-extracted RNA and DNA. All tumor specimens exceeded 80% viable tumor cells. The CDR3 covers 16 residues. Germline CDR1 is LGHNA and CDR2 is YNFKEQ.

Sequencing was carried out using liver tumor tissue from sampling region 3. Subset described: tumor region T3, left-lateral pole. This clonotype was sampled from a man between 35 and 55 years old with primary liver carcinoma and hepatitis B virus infection. The J gene is TRBJ2-1, the V gene TRBV4-2, with TRBD1 matching over 7 bases. CDR3 sequence (DNA): TGCGCCAGCAGCCAAGAATTCAGGGGGAGCTACAATGAGCAGTTCTTA. The encoded protein is CASSQEFRGSYNEQFL.